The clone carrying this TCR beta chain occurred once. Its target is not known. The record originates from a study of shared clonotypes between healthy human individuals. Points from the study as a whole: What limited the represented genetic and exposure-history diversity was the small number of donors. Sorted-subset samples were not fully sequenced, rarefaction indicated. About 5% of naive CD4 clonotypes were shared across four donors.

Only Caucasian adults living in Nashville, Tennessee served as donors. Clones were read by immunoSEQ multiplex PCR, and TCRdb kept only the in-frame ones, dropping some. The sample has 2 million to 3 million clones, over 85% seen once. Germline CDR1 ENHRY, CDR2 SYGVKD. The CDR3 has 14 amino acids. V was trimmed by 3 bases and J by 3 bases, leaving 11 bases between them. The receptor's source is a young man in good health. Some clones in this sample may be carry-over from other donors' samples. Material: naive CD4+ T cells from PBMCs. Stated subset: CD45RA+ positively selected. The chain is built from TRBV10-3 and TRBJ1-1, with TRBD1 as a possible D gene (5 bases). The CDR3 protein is CAISDGGRHTEAFF. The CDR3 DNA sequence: TGTGCCATCAGTGATGGGGGGAGGCACACTGAAGCTTTCTTT.